This T cell receptor beta chain appears in the sequencing data of a study of blood T cell repertoires in COVID-19. Study details: COVID-19 samples, acute and convalescent, were from the United States, Italy and Spain. T cells, B-cell-depleted T cells, or PBMCs supplied cDNA or gDNA.

Authors' analysis steps: Nucleated cell number was recorded as an estimate derived from reference gene primer amplification. Measured with immunoSEQ multiplex PCR; TCRdb has only the in-frame clones, and not every one. That table supplies the V and J calls and clone size; D and trimming were determined from the DNA. The sample holds about 50,000 clones, around 80% seen once. Patients in Seattle were enrolled during active infection, then followed longitudinally. This CDR3 contains 11 residues. Germline CDR1 is SNHLY and CDR2 is FYNNEI. The chain has TRBV2 and TRBJ2-7; 7 positions agree with TRBD2. The sequencing input was peripheral blood. The TCR was taken from a woman of 80 years or more with COVID-19, enrolled during active disease. The CDR3 nucleotides read TGTGTGGGGGGGAGTCACTACGAGCAGTACTTC. Its protein is CVGGSHYEQYF.